This is a list of T cell receptor beta chains from one sample in a study of blood T cell repertoires in COVID-19. The repertoire was sequenced with immunoSEQ multiplex PCR; TCRdb's copy has only in-frame clones and lacks some. The data contain under 250,000 clones, approximately 87% of them singletons. The sequenced sample consisted of peripheral blood. The receptors originated from a woman aged 70-85 years with active or convalescent COVID-19. Each CDR3 is given with its conserved first and last residue. The D gene is left open where the match is weak. The size of a clone is reported for some rows only, either as once, few or many, or as a class for expanded clones.

V gene	D gene	clone size	J gene	CDR3 protein	CDR3 DNA
TRBV29-1	TRBD2	NA	TRBJ2-7	CSVEMASGPLEQYF	TGCAGCGTTGAAATGGCTAGCGGGCCCCTGGAGCAGTACTTC
TRBV4-1	TRBD1	NA	TRBJ1-2	CASSQGQGALGYGYTF	TGCGCCAGCAGCCAAGGACAGGGGGCACTGGGCTATGGCTACACCTTC
TRBV6-6	NA	NA	TRBJ1-4	CASSQVGGATNEKLFF	TGTGCCAGCAGTCAAGTCGGGGGGGCAACTAATGAAAAACTGTTTTTT
TRBV21-1	NA	NA	TRBJ1-5	CASTFTADRGNQPQHF	TGTGCCAGCACGTTTACCGCGGACAGGGGTAATCAGCCCCAGCATTTT
TRBV7-3	NA	NA	TRBJ1-1	CASSLLVNTEAFF	TGTGCCAGCAGCTTACTAGTGAACACTGAAGCTTTCTTT
TRBV27	NA	few	TRBJ1-4	CASPLFVSTNEKLFF	TGTGCCAGCCCTCTTTTTGTTTCAACTAATGAAAAACTGTTTTTT
TRBV6-1	TRBD2	NA	TRBJ2-7	CASSELLSGGAEQYF	TGTGCCAGCAGTGAACTTCTCAGCGGGGGGGCGGAGCAGTACTTC
TRBV28	NA	NA	TRBJ1-5	CASSTPTDSNQPQHF	TGTGCCAGCAGTACCCCGACAGATAGCAATCAGCCCCAGCATTTT
TRBV21-1	NA	NA	TRBJ2-4	CASSKLGLVSLNIQYF	TGTGCCAGCAGCAAATTGGGACTAGTGAGTTTGAACATTCAGTACTTC
TRBV2	NA	NA	TRBJ1-2	CASSEQIGYTF	TGTGCCAGCAGTGAACAGATAGGCTACACCTTC
TRBV5-1	NA	NA	TRBJ2-7	CASRIRLVAYEQYF	TGCGCCAGCAGGATCCGACTAGTCGCCTACGAGCAGTACTTC
TRBV11-3	NA	NA	TRBJ2-3	CASSPGKITDTQYF	TGTGCCAGCAGTCCCGGGAAAATCACAGATACGCAGTATTTT
TRBV28	TRBD1	NA	TRBJ2-3	CASIPRGRGTDTQYF	TGTGCCAGCATCCCCAGGGGGCGAGGCACAGATACGCAGTATTTT
TRBV28	NA	NA	TRBJ2-7	CASSYLSYEQYF	TGTGCCAGCAGTTACCTCAGCTACGAGCAGTACTTC
TRBV7-2	TRBD2	NA	TRBJ2-7	CASSWGPWREGEQYF	TGTGCCAGCAGCTGGGGCCCGTGGCGGGAGGGTGAGCAGTACTTC
TRBV18	NA	NA	TRBJ1-4	CASSPMAGIATNEKLFF	TGTGCCAGCTCACCAATGGCGGGAATCGCAACTAATGAAAAACTGTTTTTT
TRBV5-1	NA	NA	TRBJ1-2	CASSHGQLLTNYGYTF	TGCGCCAGCAGCCATGGACAGCTCCTTACTAACTATGGCTACACCTTC
TRBV5-1	TRBD1	NA	TRBJ1-4	CASSLTGGTGDEKLFF	TGCGCCAGCAGCTTGACGGGCGGGACAGGGGATGAAAAACTGTTTTTT
TRBV27	NA	NA	TRBJ1-1	CASSLNRESNTEAFF	TGTGCCAGCAGTTTGAACAGGGAGAGCAACACTGAAGCTTTCTTT
TRBV9	TRBD1	NA	TRBJ1-3	CASSVSQGAEGNTIYF	TGTGCCAGCAGCGTTTCACAGGGGGCCGAAGGAAACACCATATATTTT
TRBV18	TRBD1	NA	TRBJ1-4	CASSPKTGRNEKLFF	TGTGCCAGCTCTCCGAAGACAGGGCGTAATGAAAAACTGTTTTTT
TRBV7-2	TRBD1	few	TRBJ1-6	CASSFSGGLSPLHF	TGTGCCAGCAGCTTCTCAGGGGGGCTCTCACCCCTCCACTTT
TRBV28	TRBD1	NA	TRBJ1-5	CASSLDRDGYNQPQHF	TGTGCCAGCAGTTTAGACAGGGACGGGTACAATCAGCCCCAGCATTTT
TRBV6-2/TRBV6-3	TRBD2	few	TRBJ2-2	CASSEQGLALAGELFF	TGTGCCAGCAGCGAGCAGGGACTAGCTCTCGCCGGGGAGCTGTTTTTT
TRBV6-5	NA	once	TRBJ2-7	CASKFDISGFYEQYF	TGTGCCAGCAAGTTTGATATCTCGGGGTTCTACGAGCAGTACTTC
TRBV10-3	NA	NA	TRBJ2-3	CATTGTNTDTQYF	TGTGCCACCACAGGGACGAACACAGATACGCAGTATTTT
TRBV6-5	NA	NA	TRBJ1-6	CASSYRGGSYNSPLHF	TGTGCCAGCAGTTACCGGGGGGGCTCCTATAATTCACCCCTCCACTTT
TRBV29-1	TRBD2	NA	TRBJ2-1	CSVEDSGTLSSYNEQFF	TGCAGCGTTGAAGATAGCGGGACACTCAGCTCCTACAATGAGCAGTTCTTC
TRBV19	TRBD1	few	TRBJ1-1	CASSIIRDRVAEAFF	TGTGCCAGTAGTATTATAAGGGACAGGGTCGCTGAAGCTTTCTTT
TRBV6-5	TRBD1	once	TRBJ2-7	CASTTGDAYEQYF	TGTGCCAGCACCACAGGGGACGCATACGAGCAGTACTTC
TRBV5-4	NA	NA	TRBJ2-7	CASSLDINYEQYF	TGTGCCAGCAGCTTGGACATTAACTACGAGCAGTACTTC
TRBV19	TRBD2	NA	TRBJ2-7	CASTIGSGGFYEQYF	TGTGCCAGTACGATAGGGAGCGGGGGATTTTACGAGCAGTACTTC
TRBV15	TRBD1	NA	TRBJ2-3	CATAVRDRGADTQYF	TGTGCCACCGCCGTGAGGGACAGGGGTGCCGATACGCAGTATTTT
TRBV29-1	NA	NA	TRBJ1-1	CSVESGVQAFF	TGCAGCGTTGAATCGGGGGTCCAAGCTTTCTTT
TRBV11-2	NA	once	TRBJ2-3	CASGRQSSTDTQYF	TGTGCCAGCGGACGACAGAGTAGCACAGATACGCAGTATTTT
TRBV7-8	NA	NA	TRBJ1-1	CASSSPLYTEAFF	TGTGCCAGCAGCTCCCCTCTTTACACTGAAGCTTTCTTT
TRBV6-4	NA	once	TRBJ1-1	CASSDGDGGPDTEAFF	TGTGCCAGCAGTGACGGTGATGGGGGCCCGGACACTGAAGCTTTCTTT
TRBV18	TRBD2	NA	TRBJ2-1	CASSPPRLAGGRGNEQFF	TGTGCCAGCTCACCACCGAGACTAGCGGGAGGGCGTGGTAATGAGCAGTTCTTC
TRBV6-5	NA	NA	TRBJ2-7	CASSPSQGYEQYF	TGTGCCAGCAGCCCCTCCCAGGGGTACGAGCAGTACTTC
TRBV5-1	NA	NA	TRBJ2-1	CASSPAGGLSYNEQFF	TGCGCCAGCAGCCCTGCGGGTGGACTCTCCTACAATGAGCAGTTCTTC
TRBV10-3	NA	NA	TRBJ1-6	CAISDPSGYHNSPLHF	TGTGCCATCAGTGACCCCTCAGGGTACCATAATTCACCCCTCCACTTT
TRBV5-6	NA	NA	TRBJ2-1	CASSLISGSGEFF	TGTGCCAGCAGCTTAATTTCTGGGTCGGGGGAGTTCTTC
TRBV5-1	NA	NA	TRBJ1-3	CASSSYSGNTIYF	TGCGCCAGCAGCTCCTACAGTGGAAACACCATATATTTT
TRBV9	NA	NA	TRBJ2-2	CASSVIPSPSTYTGELFF	TGTGCCAGCAGCGTGATTCCGAGCCCCTCAACTTACACCGGGGAGCTGTTTTTT
TRBV12-3/TRBV12-4	NA	NA	TRBJ1-5	CASSLAQGQPQHF	TGTGCCAGCAGTTTAGCCCAGGGACAGCCCCAGCATTTT
TRBV28	NA	NA	TRBJ1-4	CASSPPSRVNEKLFF	TGTGCCAGCAGTCCTCCCTCCAGGGTTAATGAAAAACTGTTTTTT
TRBV28	NA	NA	TRBJ2-1	CASSFGSESPYNEQFF	TGTGCCAGCAGTTTTGGGTCGGAGTCCCCTTACAATGAGCAGTTCTTC